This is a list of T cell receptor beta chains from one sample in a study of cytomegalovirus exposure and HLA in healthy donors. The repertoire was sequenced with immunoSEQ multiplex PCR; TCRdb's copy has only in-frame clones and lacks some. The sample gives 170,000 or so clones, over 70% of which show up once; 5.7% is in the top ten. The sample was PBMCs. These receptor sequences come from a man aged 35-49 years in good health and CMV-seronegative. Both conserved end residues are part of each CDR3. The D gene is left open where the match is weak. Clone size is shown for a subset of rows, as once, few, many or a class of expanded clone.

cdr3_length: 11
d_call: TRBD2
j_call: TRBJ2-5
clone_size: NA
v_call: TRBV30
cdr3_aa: CGSGDQETQYF
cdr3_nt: TGTGGCAGCGGGGATCAAGAGACCCAGTACTTC

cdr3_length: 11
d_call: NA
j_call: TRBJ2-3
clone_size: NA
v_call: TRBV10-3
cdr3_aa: CAIKLADTQYF
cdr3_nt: TGTGCCATCAAGCTAGCGGATACGCAGTATTTT

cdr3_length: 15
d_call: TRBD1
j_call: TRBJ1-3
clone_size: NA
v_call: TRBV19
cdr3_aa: CASSAGQSSGNTIYF
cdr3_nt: TGTGCCAGTAGTGCGGGACAGAGCTCTGGAAACACCATATATTTT

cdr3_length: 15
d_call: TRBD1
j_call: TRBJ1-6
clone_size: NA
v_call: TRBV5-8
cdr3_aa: CASSSPTGGISTLHF
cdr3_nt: TGTGCCAGCAGCAGCCCGACAGGGGGCATCTCCACCCTCCACTTT

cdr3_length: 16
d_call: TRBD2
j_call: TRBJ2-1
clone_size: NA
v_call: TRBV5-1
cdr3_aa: CASSYPGGSDDAEQFF
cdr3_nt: TGCGCCAGCAGCTACCCCGGCGGGAGCGATGACGCTGAGCAGTTCTTC

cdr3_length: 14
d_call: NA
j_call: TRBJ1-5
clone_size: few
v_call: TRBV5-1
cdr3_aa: CASSLGAGNQPQHF
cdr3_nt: TGCGCCAGCAGTCTGGGGGCTGGCAATCAGCCCCAGCATTTT

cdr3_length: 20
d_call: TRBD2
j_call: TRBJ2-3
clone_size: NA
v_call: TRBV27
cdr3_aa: CASSFYRSGITQAGTDTQYF
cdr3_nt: TGTGCCAGCAGTTTTTATCGCAGCGGGATAACCCAAGCAGGCACAGATACGCAGTATTTT

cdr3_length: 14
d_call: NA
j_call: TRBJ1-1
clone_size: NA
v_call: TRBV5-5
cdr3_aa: CASSLGRGNTEAFF
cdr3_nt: TGTGCCAGCAGCTTGGGGCGGGGGAACACTGAAGCTTTCTTT

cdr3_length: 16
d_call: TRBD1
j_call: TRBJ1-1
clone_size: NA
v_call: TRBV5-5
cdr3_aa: CASSIGTGYYGTEAFF
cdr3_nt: TGTGCCAGCAGCATAGGGACAGGGTATTACGGCACTGAAGCTTTCTTT

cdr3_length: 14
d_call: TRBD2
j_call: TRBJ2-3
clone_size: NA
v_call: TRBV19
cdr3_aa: CASTTSGGSYTQYF
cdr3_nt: TGTGCCAGTACTACTAGCGGGGGGTCGTATACGCAGTATTTT

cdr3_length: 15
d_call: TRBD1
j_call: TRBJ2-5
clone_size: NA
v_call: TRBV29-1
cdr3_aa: CSVGGPGQGQETQYF
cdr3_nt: TGCAGCGTTGGTGGTCCGGGACAGGGACAAGAGACCCAGTACTTC

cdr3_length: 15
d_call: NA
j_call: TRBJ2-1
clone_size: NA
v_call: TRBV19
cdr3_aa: CASSIDPGEVREQFF
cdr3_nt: TGTGCCAGTAGTATAGATCCAGGGGAAGTAAGGGAGCAGTTCTTC

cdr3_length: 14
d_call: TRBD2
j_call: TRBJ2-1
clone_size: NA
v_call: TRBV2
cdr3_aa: CASRGTSEKDEQFF
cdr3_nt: TGTGCCAGCAGAGGGACTAGCGAGAAAGATGAGCAGTTCTTC

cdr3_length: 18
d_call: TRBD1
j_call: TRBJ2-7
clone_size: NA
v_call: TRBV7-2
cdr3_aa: CASSWDRENDHPSYEQYF
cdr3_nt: TGTGCCAGCAGCTGGGACAGGGAGAATGACCACCCATCCTACGAGCAGTACTTC